The T cell receptor beta chain under discussion was sequenced for a study of blood T cell repertoires in COVID-19 (dated by TCRdb to 2019 to 2021). For the study in its entirety: Samples from collaborators originated in the United States, Italy and Spain and spanned both the acute and convalescent phases of COVID-19. Samples came from the ongoing ImmuneRACE study (first 160 participants) plus 1,254 subjects from 6 global collaborators. Where available, HLA class I and class II types were taken from metadata supplied by the sample provider and were not determined by assay-based typing. Sample metadata almost always included a de-identified subject ID, COVID-19 status, age in years and sex. The dataset comprised deeply sampled blood TCRbeta repertoires from subjects exposed to, actively infected with, or recovered from COVID-19. The material from the prospective study consisted of cDNA or gDNA derived from T cells, B-cell-depleted T cells, or PBMCs. The repertoires were released in a freely available public database intended as a resource for research on the immune response to SARS-CoV-2. Results the study describes overall, beyond this receptor: The amount of clinical and demographic metadata varied by source and participant and was provided uncurated.

In regard to this clone: The antigen it recognizes is unknown. No base quality values were provided; no much bigger clone lies one nucleotide off.

The immunoSEQ Assay, a bias-controlled multiplex PCR, was used to amplify TCRbeta CDR3 regions from genomic DNA. Turning to the authors' computational methods: Nucleated cell counts per sample were estimated from amplification of reference gene primers within the assay. Sequence reads were collapsed and filtered to measure the absolute abundance of every unique TCRbeta CDR3 rearrangement. Productive Simpson clonality was computed per sample as the square root of Simpson's diversity index over productive rearrangements. TCRdb took over this immuneACCESS table, retaining in-frame rearrangements with V and J assigned. Such tables are incomplete; in checked studies, under half of the missing clones stem from an unresolved V gene, and the remainder is unexplained. That table gives V, J and clone size, and the DNA gave D and trimming. A total of approximately 80,000 clones appear in this sample, 80% to 85% of them only once. The biggest ten clones account for roughly two fifths of the sample.

The collaborating institutions used their own protocols to collect whole blood in K2EDTA tubes. For TCRbeta analysis, collaborators shipped samples as frozen whole blood, isolated PBMCs, or DNA extracted from either of those sample types. From a lookup of the germline V gene (reference sequence), CDR1 and CDR2 are SEHNR and FQNEAQ. Trimming takes 4 bases from V and 0 bases from J, and the germline ends sit 13 bases apart. The CDR3 holds 16 amino acids from the cysteine to the phenylalanine. The only DNA kept is the CDR3, 48 bases in frame from the first base. The TCR originated in an elderly man with acute or convalescent COVID-19. Material for sequencing was peripheral blood. Recombination joined TRBV7-9 with TRBJ1-3, with the D gene uncertain. The CDR3 in this case is CASSWAGQHSGNTIYF. In nucleotide form, the sequence is TGTGCCAGCAGCTGGGCAGGCCAACACTCTGGAAACACCATATATTTT. The CDR3 plus the reference TRBV7-9 and TRBJ1-3 genes for the other parts give the full variable domain: DTGVSQNPRHKITKRGQNVTFRCDPISEHNRLYWYRQTLGQGPEFLTYFQNEAQLEKSRLLSDRFSAERPKGSFSTLEIQRTEQGDSAMYLCASSWAGQHSGNTIYFGEGSWLTVV.